This entry lists 30 T cell receptor beta chains sequenced from one sample in a study of PD-1 blockade in classical Hodgkin lymphoma. Every single patient, without exception, relapsed after autologous stem cell transplantation, and brentuximab vedotin exposure varied. Sequencing used immunoSEQ multiplex PCR; TCRdb keeps in-frame clones, though not all of them. The data show over 50,000 clones, approximately 70% seen once. The material sequenced was peripheral blood mononuclear cells (PBMCs), taken before the second cycle of nivolumab. The source of these receptors is a human donor with classical Hodgkin lymphoma.

The gene calls are TRBV7-2 and TRBJ1-2; D is possibly TRBD1 (5 bases). Germline-derived CDR1 and CDR2 are SGHTA and FQGNSA. This CDR3 is 13 amino acids long. Deletions cut 5 bases from V and 5 bases from J, with 12 bases between. This CDR3 is CASSPLGGYGYTF. The CDR3, as DNA: TGTGCCAGCAGCCCTCTGGGGGGATATGGCTACACCTTC.

The chain uses TRBV28 and TRBJ1-2; 9 nucleotides align to TRBD1. This CDR3 comprises 14 residues. Losses at the gene ends were 2 bases for V and 14 bases for J; bases not matched to a gene: 12. The V gene's germline CDR1 is MDHEN and CDR2 SYDVKM. The CDR3 is CASSLSIGTGRGTF. The CDR3 DNA sequence: TGTGCCAGCAGTTTAAGCATCGGGACAGGGAGGGGGACCTTC.

Only one count was recorded for this clone. The rearrangement joins TRBV5-1 to TRBJ1-2; 9 nucleotides agree with TRBD1. CDR1 and CDR2 (germline): SGHRS, YFSETQ. The CDR3 has 15 amino acids. V lost 4 bases, J lost 6 bases, and 10 bases stayed unmatched. CDR3 sequence reads: CASSPRQGELDGYTF. CDR3 DNA: TGCGCCAGCAGCCCAAGACAGGGGGAATTGGATGGCTACACCTTC.

The chain combines TRBV11-2 with TRBJ2-7; unclear D gene. The germline V gene has CDR1 SGHAT and CDR2 FQNNGV. This CDR3 region has 14 residues. V was pared by 4 bases and J by 3 bases, with 13 bases between. CDR3 nucleotides: TGTGCCAGCAGCTCTGGCCTACCTAACTACGAGCAGTACTTC. It translates to CASSSGLPNYEQYF.

This clone came up a few times. The V and J genes are TRBV14 and TRBJ2-7; TRBD2 agrees at 9 bases. There are 15 residues in the CDR3. The V gene end was trimmed by 2 bases and the J gene end by 5 bases; junction bases not matched to a gene: 7. Per germline, CDR1 SGHDN and CDR2 FVKESK. DNA for the CDR3: TGTGCCAGCAGCCAACAAGCGGGAGGTTTTAACGAGCAGTACTTC. It translates to CASSQQAGGFNEQYF.

This chain uses TRBV4-2 with TRBJ1-1; D is perhaps TRBD1 (5 bases). CDR1 and CDR2 from the germline V gene are LGHNA and YNFKEQ. V dropped 3 bases and J dropped 5 bases, with 10 bases sitting between them. CDR3 length equals 13 residues. CDR3 coding DNA: TGTGCCAGCAGCCAGGCCGGGACGACTGAAGCTTTCTTT. This sequence encodes CASSQAGTTEAFF.

The genes are TRBV27 and TRBJ1-3, with 10 bases that match TRBD1. Losses at the gene ends were 5 bases for V and 4 bases for J; bases not matched to a gene: 11. From germline, CDR1 is MNHEY and CDR2 SMNVEV (reference sequence). CDR3 size: 17 residues. CDR3 bases: TGTGCCAGCAGTACCGCCGGGACAGGGGCGCGCGGAAACACCATATATTTT. Encoded protein: CASSTAGTGARGNTIYF.

The sample holds one count of this clone. The V call is TRBV7-9, the J call TRBJ2-1, with 7 positions matching TRBD2. V gave up 1 base and J gave up 10 bases; unmatched junction bases: 4. Germline CDR1 is SEHNR and CDR2 is FQNEAQ (reference sequence). The CDR3 contains 13 residues. Here the CDR3 DNA reads TGTGCCAGCAGCTTAGTAAGCGGGGCCGAGCAGTTCTTC. It specifies CASSLVSGAEQFF. Combining the CDR3 with reference TRBV7-9 and TRBJ2-1 gives the whole variable domain DTGVSQNPRHKITKRGQNVTFRCDPISEHNRLYWYRQTLGQGPEFLTYFQNEAQLEKSRLLSDRFSAERPKGSFSTLEIQRTEQGDSAMYLCASSLVSGAEQFFGPGTRLTVL.

This clone is a singleton in its sample. The chain links TRBV10-3 to TRBJ2-1; D remains ambiguous. The germline V gene has CDR1 ENHRY and CDR2 SYGVKD. With 0 bases removed from V and 0 bases from J, the gap between germline ends came to 9 bases. The CDR3 consists of 16 residues. The CDR3 sequence: CAISESLVSSYNEQFF. CDR3 in DNA: TGTGCCATCAGTGAGTCCCTAGTTAGCTCCTACAATGAGCAGTTCTTC.

This chain connects TRBV6-6 to TRBJ1-5; no clear D. Germline CDR1 MNHNY, CDR2 SVGAGI (reference sequence). Trimming pared 4 bases from V and 11 bases from J, leaving 18 bases between. The CDR3 spans 14 residues. The CDR3 region is CASSSLRGGGTQHF. In nucleotides, the CDR3 is TGTGCCAGCAGTTCCCTGCGGGGTGGTGGGACCCAGCATTTT.

The chain links TRBV5-1 to TRBJ2-3; the D gene is possibly TRBD1 (6 bases). This CDR3 is 14 amino acids long. Trimming took 3 bases from V and 1 from J, leaving 9 bases between them. The germline CDR1 and CDR2 sequences are SGHRS and YFSETQ. CDR3 loop: CASSSWTGTDTQYF. As DNA, the CDR3 is TGCGCCAGCAGCTCGTGGACAGGCACAGATACGCAGTATTTT.

The chain carries TRBV7-8 and TRBJ1-1; D gene uncertain. Germline V gives CDR1 SGHVS, CDR2 FQNEAQ. Between the trimmed V and J ends, which lost 1 base and 1 base, there was a span of 4 bases. The CDR3 is made up of 13 amino acids. For the CDR3, the DNA is TGTGCCAGCAGCTTAGTGGAGAACACTGAAGCTTTCTTT. This translates into CASSLVENTEAFF.

The rearrangement joins TRBV15 to TRBJ1-5; 8 bases are shared with TRBD1. The CDR3 runs to 15 residues. J was trimmed by 3 bases and V by 5 bases; bases with no gene match: 6. Germline values: CDR1 LNHNV, CDR2 YYDKDF (reference sequence). Here the CDR3 DNA reads TGTGCCACCAGCTTGGACAGGGATTCCAATCAGCCCCAGCATTTT. It encodes CATSLDRDSNQPQHF.

This rearrangement joins TRBV30 to TRBJ2-7, with 7 positions matching TRBD2. Germline V gene data show CDR1 as GTSNPN and CDR2 as SVGIG (reference sequence). The CDR3 contains 13 residues. Trimming at V came to 5 bases and at J to 1 base, leaving 5 bases not matched to a gene. CDR3 nucleotides: TGTGCCTGGGAGGGAGGGGTTTCCTACGAGCAGTACTTC. Amino acids: CAWEGGVSYEQYF.

This chain uses TRBV28 with TRBJ2-1; D unresolved. The CDR3 runs 14 residues. Germline-derived CDR1 and CDR2 are MDHEN and SYDVKM. V was cut by 3 bases and J by 0 bases, with 6 bases left in between. CDR3 loop: CASSLPVSYNEQFF. Written as DNA, the CDR3 is TGTGCCAGCAGTTTGCCGGTCTCCTACAATGAGCAGTTCTTC.

This clone was observed once. V and J are TRBV6-1 and TRBJ1-4; D gene ambiguous. Germline-derived CDR1 and CDR2 are MNHNS and SASEGT. Trimming stripped 5 bases from V and 4 bases from J, with 11 bases between. This CDR3 contains 14 residues. The CDR3 loop reads CASSSAQLNEKLFF. CDR3 in DNA: TGTGCCAGCAGTTCGGCACAACTTAATGAAAAACTGTTTTTT.

J is TRBJ2-1 and V is TRBV19; 9 bases line up with TRBD2. V dropped 6 bases and J dropped 7; count of bases not matched to a gene: 7. The CDR3 is 14 residues long. Looked up from germline, CDR1 is LNHDA and CDR2 is SQIVND (reference sequence). The CDR3 spells CASRLAGASNEQFF. CDR3 bases: TGTGCCAGTAGGTTAGCGGGAGCCTCGAATGAGCAGTTCTTC.

This clone was detected a few times. This sequence joins TRBV6-5 and TRBJ1-2, with a weak D call TRBD1 (6 bases). Germline assignment: CDR1 MNHEY and CDR2 SVGAGI. Trimming removed 6 bases from V and 4 bases from J, with 18 bases in between. This CDR3 has 15 residues. The CDR3 region is CASRGGGWGLYGYTF. CDR3 DNA: TGTGCCAGCAGAGGCGGTGGGTGGGGGCTCTATGGCTACACCTTC.

As concerns this clone: A much larger clone is a single base away; this may be a read error. Other DNA sequences in the sample encode the same CDR3. V and J are TRBV6-6 and TRBJ1-5; D not resolved. The CDR3 extends over 13 amino acids. Germline CDR1 is MNHNY and CDR2 is SVGAGI (reference sequence). With 0 bases removed from V and 5 bases from J, the gap between germline ends came to 5 bases. Here the CDR3 DNA reads TGTGCCAGCAGTTACTCGAAAGATCAGCCCCAGCATTTT. Its translation is CASSYSKDQPQHF.

There are a few counts of this clone. This chain joins TRBV18 and TRBJ1-1; weak D call: TRBD1 (6 bases). There are 14 residues in the CDR3. Germline CDR1 and CDR2: KGHSH and LQKENI. Trimming removed 3 bases at V and 1 base at J, with 9 bases between. Written as DNA, the CDR3 is TGTGCCAGCTCACCTCAGACAGGGAACACTGAAGCTTTCTTT. It translates to CASSPQTGNTEAFF.

The rearrangement uses TRBV6-6 and TRBJ1-1; D uncertain. The V gene's germline CDR1 is MNHNY and CDR2 SVGAGI (reference sequence). The CDR3 extends over 13 amino acids. The ends were cut back, 5 bases at V and 3 bases at J, with 10 bases in the middle. CDR3 coding DNA: TGTGCCAGCAGTCTCCAATCTTACACTGAAGCTTTCTTT. This gives the protein CASSLQSYTEAFF.

This clone was seen a few times. The chain is built from TRBV9 and TRBJ2-7, with a tentative D call TRBD2 (6 bases). V lost 4 bases and J lost 2, with 16 bases in between. CDR1 and CDR2 from the germline V gene are SGDLS and YYNGEE. CDR3 size: 15 residues. The CDR3 here is CASSPPGERTYEQYF. The CDR3 DNA reads TGTGCCAGCAGCCCCCCGGGGGAAAGGACCTACGAGCAGTACTTC.

This sequence joins TRBV11-1 and TRBJ1-1, with 8 bases aligning to TRBD1. Losses at the gene ends were 4 bases for V and 6 bases for J; bases not matched to a gene: 4. This CDR3 contains 13 residues. Looked up from germline, CDR1 is SGHAT and CDR2 is FQDESV (reference sequence). The CDR3 spells CASSSQGAAEAFF. In DNA, the CDR3 is TGTGCCAGCAGCTCCCAGGGGGCTGCTGAAGCTTTCTTT. Full variable domain (rest looked up from reference TRBV11-1 and TRBJ1-1): EAEVAQSPRYKITEKSQAVAFWCDPISGHATLYWYRQILGQGPELLVQFQDESVVDDSQLPKDRFSAERLKGVDSTLKIQPAELGDSAMYLCASSSQGAAEAFFGQGTRLTVV.

V and J are TRBV28 and TRBJ2-1; the D gene is possibly TRBD2 (6 bases). CDR3 length: 14 amino acids. Trimming removed 3 bases at V and 7 bases at J, with 13 bases between. Germline assignment: CDR1 MDHEN and CDR2 SYDVKM. The CDR3 spells CASSLRLGWNEQFF. CDR3 coding DNA: TGTGCCAGCAGTTTGAGACTAGGATGGAATGAGCAGTTCTTC.

The chain carries TRBV25-1 and TRBJ1-6; possible D gene TRBD1, 6 bases. CDR1 and CDR2 (germline): MGHDK, SYGVNS. The germline V and J ends were trimmed by 7 bases and 0 bases, with 10 bases remaining between them. The CDR3 consists of 15 residues. The CDR3 sequence is CASTLTGSYNSPLHF. CDR3 nucleotides: TGTGCCAGCACCCTGACAGGCTCCTATAATTCACCCCTCCACTTT.

The chain couples TRBV28 to TRBJ2-7; D is undetermined. Between the trimmed V and J ends, which lost 5 bases and 1 base, there was a span of 9 bases. Germline CDR1 and CDR2: MDHEN and SYDVKM. This CDR3 comprises 13 residues. For the CDR3, the DNA is TGTGCCAGCAGTCAAGCCCCTTCCTACGAGCAGTACTTC. The encoded protein is CASSQAPSYEQYF.

J is TRBJ2-3 and V is TRBV27; D may be TRBD2 (6 bases). Germline V CDR1 and CDR2: MNHEY, SMNVEV (reference sequence). This CDR3 has 17 residues. V was shortened by 3 bases and J by 0 bases, with 16 bases between the two germline ends. The CDR3 loop is CASSFYPRGISTDTQYF. DNA of the CDR3: TGTGCCAGCAGTTTCTACCCTCGGGGGATTAGCACAGATACGCAGTATTTT.

This chain links TRBV19 with TRBJ2-5; D unclear. This CDR3 has 14 residues. Trimming removed 3 bases at V and 1 base at J, with 9 bases between. Germline CDR1 LNHDA, CDR2 SQIVND (reference sequence). The CDR3 DNA reads TGTGCCAGTAGTATTAACTTGGTCCAAGAGACCCAGTACTTC. As protein: CASSINLVQETQYF.

This clone was detected a few times. The CDR3 region has the DNA TGTGCCAGCAGTTTGACAGGCGACAATCAGCCCCAGCATTTT. As protein: CASSLTGDNQPQHF. This sequence joins TRBV6-5 and TRBJ1-5, with a tentative D call TRBD1 (6 bases). The V gene's germline CDR1 is MNHEY and CDR2 SVGAGI. The CDR3 consists of 14 residues. V dropped 4 bases and J dropped 3 bases, with 10 bases sitting between them.

The chain couples TRBV1 to TRBJ2-1; the table names TRBD2, a call not compared with the DNA. TRBV1 is flagged as a pseudogene. The CDR3 has 19 amino acids. The CDR3 region is CTSSQVIWIAGISYNEQFF. CDR3 nucleotides: TGCACCAGCAGCCAAGTCATTTGGATAGCGGGAATCTCCTACAATGAGCAGTTCTTC.